One and the same sample provided the 24 T cell receptor beta chains below, sequenced in a study of blood T cell repertoires in COVID-19 (dated by TCRdb to about 2020). Receptors were amplified or captured by the immunoSEQ multiplex PCR assay. TCRdb re-hosts the immuneACCESS table, in-frame sequences only. Its copies lack some clones; in the studies checked, an unresolved V gene accounts for under half of them, and the cause for the rest is not known. In this sample the table shows around 250,000 clones, 86% of which occur a single time. Over 9% of the sample lies in the top ten. The sample taken for sequencing was peripheral blood. These receptors all come from a man older than 75 with acute or convalescent COVID-19.

This rearrangement joins TRBV19 to TRBJ2-5, with 8 bases identical to TRBD2. The CDR3 loop spans 14 amino acids. The V gene end was trimmed by 3 bases and the J gene end by 4 bases; junction bases not matched to a gene: 4. CDR1 and CDR2 (germline): LNHDA, SQIVND (reference sequence). CDR3 sequence reads: CASSISGRGETQYF. CDR3 nucleotide sequence: TGTGCCAGTAGTATTTCCGGGAGGGGAGAGACCCAGTACTTC.

The chain is built from TRBV28 and TRBJ1-1, with 10 bases fitting TRBD1. The CDR3 has 16 residues. CDR1 is MDHEN and CDR2 is SYDVKM in the germline V gene. The V gene end was trimmed by 6 bases and the J gene end by 1 base; junction bases not matched to a gene: 8. CDR3 sequence reads: CASSYTRTGGNTEAFF. CDR3 in DNA: TGTGCCAGCAGCTATACTCGGACAGGGGGGAACACTGAAGCTTTCTTT.

The rearrangement links TRBV12-5 to TRBJ2-1; 8 bases map to TRBD1. Germline assignment: CDR1 LGHNT and CDR2 FRNRAP. The CDR3 sequence is 14 residues long. The J segment lost 6 bases and the V segment lost 6 bases, leaving 7 bases of the junction unmatched. CDR3 nucleotides: TGTGCTAGTGGCCTGGGACAGGCGGGCAATGAGCAGTTCTTC. Its translation: CASGLGQAGNEQFF.

The DNA of the CDR3 is TGTGCCACGACAGGGGGCTTGGAGACCCAGTACTTC. Translated, it gives CATTGGLETQYF. The chain has TRBV28 and TRBJ2-5, with 10 bases matching TRBD1. The CDR3 consists of 12 residues. Germline V lookup: CDR1 MDHEN, CDR2 SYDVKM. Trimming cost V 10 bases and J 5 bases; bases outside gene matches: 4. The variable domain in full, completed from reference TRBV28 and TRBJ2-5, reads DVKVTQSSRYLVKRTGEKVFLECVQDMDHENMFWYRQDPGLGLRLIYFSYDVKMKEKGDIPEGYSVSREKKERFSLILESASTNQTSMYLCATTGGLETQYFGPGTRLLVL.

The chain couples TRBV3-1 (or the pseudogene TRBV3-2) to TRBJ2-6, with D tentatively TRBD2 (5 bases). V shed 4 bases and J shed 2 bases, with 15 bases lying between them. Germline assignment: CDR1 LGHDT and CDR2 YNNKEL (reference sequence). The CDR3 has 17 residues. The CDR3 is CASSPGLLGAGANVLTF. CDR3 nucleotide sequence: TGTGCCAGCAGCCCCGGCCTCCTCGGGGCTGGGGCCAACGTCCTGACTTTC.

This clone was seen only once. CDR3 in amino acids: CASSSFGDTQYF. As DNA, the CDR3 is TGTGCCAGCAGCTCGTTCGGAGATACGCAGTATTTT. The V gene is TRBV7-8, the J gene TRBJ2-3; no clear D. V lost 4 bases and J 5 bases, leaving 7 bases between the germline ends. This CDR3 has 12 residues. Germline-derived CDR1 and CDR2 are SGHVS and FQNEAQ.

This chain links TRBV28 with TRBJ1-1; D perhaps matches TRBD1 (6 bases). CDR1 is MDHEN, CDR2 SYDVKM, per germline. Trimming took 11 bases from V and 1 from J, leaving 23 bases between them. The CDR3 is 16 amino acids. In nucleotides, the CDR3 is TGTGCCTCCTTACCAGGTTCAGGGGTAAGGAACACTGAAGCTTTCTTT. As protein: CASLPGSGVRNTEAFF.

The chain joins TRBV28 to TRBJ1-1; tentative D call: TRBD1 (5 bases). V was pared by 2 bases and J by 6 bases, with 13 bases between. Germline CDR1 and CDR2: MDHEN and SYDVKM. The CDR3 runs to 14 residues. The CDR3 is CASSLTRAVAEAFF. DNA for the CDR3: TGTGCCAGCAGTTTAACCAGGGCTGTGGCTGAAGCTTTCTTT.

The CDR3 DNA follows: TGTGCCAGCCCCCCTACAGGTCTTAAAGGCAATCAGCCCCAGCATTTT. Amino acid sequence: CASPPTGLKGNQPQHF. This chain joins TRBV28 and TRBJ1-5; D might be TRBD1 (5 bases). Germline-derived CDR1 and CDR2 are MDHEN and SYDVKM. This CDR3 has 16 amino acids. Trimming stripped 8 bases from V and 2 bases from J, with 19 bases between.

The chain combines TRBV15 with TRBJ1-6; D unresolved. The CDR3 has 14 residues. Germline CDR1 LNHNV, CDR2 YYDKDF (reference sequence). V lost 5 bases to trimming and J lost 10 bases, with 15 bases between them. CDR3 in DNA: TGTGCCACCAGCGGAGGGAGGTCCAACTCACCCCTCCACTTT. This codes for CATSGGRSNSPLHF.

This chain connects TRBV28 to TRBJ2-3; no firm D call. The CDR3 runs 12 residues. Germline CDR1 and CDR2: MDHEN and SYDVKM. V lost 5 bases to trimming and J lost 2 bases, with 5 bases between them. DNA for the CDR3: TGTGCCAGCAGTCTCCTCACAGATACGCAGTATTTT. As protein: CASSLLTDTQYF.

This rearrangement joins TRBV19 to TRBJ2-2; 8 bases line up with TRBD1. The germline gives CDR1 LNHDA, CDR2 SQIVND (reference sequence). V trimming: 7 bases; J trimming: 2 bases; junction bases outside the gene matches: 3. The CDR3 has 14 amino acids. The CDR3 bases are TGTGCCAGTACGACAGGGGTTAACACCGGGGAGCTGTTTTTT. Translated: CASTTGVNTGELFF.

The gene calls are TRBV6-5 and TRBJ2-3, with 7 bases that match TRBD2. The CDR3 sequence is 15 residues long. V shed 7 bases, J shed 3 bases, and the junction held 10 bases outside the gene matches. Germline values: CDR1 MNHEY, CDR2 SVGAGI. For the CDR3, the DNA is TGTGCCAGCAACGAAGGGGAGGGAAGGACAGATACGCAGTATTTT. Translating it yields CASNEGEGRTDTQYF.

The chain combines TRBV5-6 with TRBJ1-4; no firm D call. With 0 bases removed from V and 7 bases from J, the gap between germline ends came to 19 bases. Germline CDR1 is SGHDT and CDR2 is YYEEEE. The CDR3 is 17 amino acids. CDR3 bases: TGTGCCAGCAGCTTGGCCGGGGAGGGAACTCTTTTTGAAAAACTGTTTTTT. Translating gives CASSLAGEGTLFEKLFF.

The chain joins TRBV4-3 to TRBJ2-2; D may be TRBD1 (5 bases). CDR1 and CDR2 from the germline V gene are LGHNA and YSLEER. Trimming left V 0 bases short and J 2 bases short, with 10 bases between. This CDR3 contains 16 residues. CDR3 sequence (DNA): TGCGCCAGCAGCCAAGATTGGGGCCGCAACACCGGGGAGCTGTTTTTT. Its protein product is CASSQDWGRNTGELFF.

The rearrangement links TRBV6-6 to TRBJ1-2; no clear D. The CDR3 consists of 11 residues. Germline lookup yields CDR1 MNHNY and CDR2 SVGAGI (reference sequence). The V gene lost 8 bases and the J gene lost 4 bases, with 8 bases spanning the gap. CDR3 DNA sequence: TGTGCCAGCGGGCAGAGCTATGGCTACACCTTC. Protein product: CASGQSYGYTF.

The chain joins TRBV10-2 to TRBJ2-3, with D possibly being TRBD2 (6 bases). The CDR3 loop spans 16 amino acids. Germline lookup yields CDR1 WSHSY and CDR2 SAAADI. The V gene lost 3 bases and the J gene lost 5 bases, with 18 bases spanning the gap. The CDR3 reads CASSELAGRSGDTQYF. The DNA of the CDR3 is TGCGCCAGCAGTGAACTTGCGGGACGAAGTGGAGATACGCAGTATTTT.

This clone was seen once. The CDR3 region is CASSFDTTGETQYF. In DNA form, the CDR3 reads TGCGCCAGCAGCTTTGATACAACGGGAGAGACCCAGTACTTC. The V and J genes are TRBV5-1 and TRBJ2-5; D gene ambiguous. CDR1 is SGHRS and CDR2 is YFSETQ in the germline V gene. Trimming removed 2 bases at V and 4 bases at J, with 12 bases between. The CDR3 spans 14 residues.

This clone has more than one count but fewer than ten. The CDR3 DNA reads TGTGCCAGCAAGGGGCTCTACACTGAAGCTTTCTTT. As protein: CASKGLYTEAFF. The genes are TRBV6-5 and TRBJ1-1, with D possibly TRBD1 on 5 matching bases. Trimming took off 7 bases at V and 3 bases at J, with 9 bases between the two ends. In germline, CDR1 is MNHEY, CDR2 SVGAGI. The CDR3 is 12 amino acids.

This chain joins TRBV5-5 and TRBJ1-5, with TRBD1 identical over 7 bases. The germline V gene encodes CDR1 SGHKS and CDR2 YYEKEE (reference sequence). With 1 base clipped from V and 3 bases from J, the junction kept 7 bases outside the gene matches. The CDR3 is 16 amino acids. The DNA for the CDR3 is TGTGCCAGCAGCTTGACCAACAGGGGCCTCAATCAGCCCCAGCATTTT. Translated, it gives CASSLTNRGLNQPQHF.

The chain uses TRBV29-1 and TRBJ1-1; D perhaps matches TRBD1 (5 bases). The CDR3 spans 13 residues. Trimming pared 3 bases from V and 2 bases from J, leaving 10 bases between. The germline V gene encodes CDR1 SQVTM and CDR2 ANQGSEA. The CDR3 spells CSVETDINTEAFF. CDR3 coding DNA: TGCAGCGTTGAGACGGACATTAACACTGAAGCTTTCTTT.

In this sample, this clone turned up once. The chain joins TRBV7-2 to TRBJ1-3, with 7 bases identical to TRBD1. V dropped 8 bases and J dropped 1; count of bases not matched to a gene: 8. The CDR3 covers 15 residues. Germline CDR1 reads SGHTA; CDR2 reads FQGNSA. The chain's CDR3 is CASSGQAFSGNTIYF. The CDR3 DNA is TGTGCCAGCTCTGGACAGGCTTTTTCTGGAAACACCATATATTTT.

This clone has a single count. This chain links TRBV4-3 with TRBJ2-7, with TRBD2 as a possible D gene (5 bases). The V end was cut by 0 bases, the J end by 7 bases, with 22 bases between. The CDR3 is 17 residues long. Germline V lookup: CDR1 LGHNA, CDR2 YSLEER. CDR3 sequence (DNA): TGCGCCAGCAGCCAAGATAGTGGGAGAAACCGCCCGTGGGAGCAGTACTTC. This translates into CASSQDSGRNRPWEQYF.

This chain links TRBV5-5 with TRBJ2-1; D ambiguous. V was shortened by 4 bases and J by 6 bases, with 11 bases between the two germline ends. Germline V CDR1 and CDR2: SGHKS, YYEKEE (reference sequence). CDR3 length: 13 residues. The CDR3 DNA reads as TGTGCCAGCAGCCCCCTCCCGAGCAATGAGCAGTTCTTC. This sequence encodes CASSPLPSNEQFF.